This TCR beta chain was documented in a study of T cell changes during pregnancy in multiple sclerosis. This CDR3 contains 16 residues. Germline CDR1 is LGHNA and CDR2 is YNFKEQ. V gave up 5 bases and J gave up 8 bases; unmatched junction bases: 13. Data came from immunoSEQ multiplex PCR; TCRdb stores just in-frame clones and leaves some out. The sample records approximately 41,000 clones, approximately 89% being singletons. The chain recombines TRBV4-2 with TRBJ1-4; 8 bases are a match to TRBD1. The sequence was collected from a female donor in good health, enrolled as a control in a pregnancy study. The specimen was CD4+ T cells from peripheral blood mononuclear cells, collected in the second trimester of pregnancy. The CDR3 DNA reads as TGTGCCAGCAGCTCCCGCCCAACAGGGGGAGGAGAAAAACTGTTTTTT. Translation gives CASSSRPTGGGEKLFF.